The 9 T cell receptor beta chains below all came from one sample that was sequenced in a study of T cells in localized non-small cell lung cancer. Data came from immunoSEQ multiplex PCR; TCRdb stores just in-frame clones and leaves some out. The sample records tens of thousands of clones, about 87% being singletons. Sequenced here: peripheral blood, sampled before any cancer treatment. The source is a man between 40 and 70 years old with stage I squamous cell lung carcinoma.

The rearrangement joins TRBV9 to TRBJ2-2; D may match TRBD1 or TRBD2 (6 bases each). V lost 3 bases and J lost 4, with 13 bases in between. CDR3 length: 15 amino acids. Germline lookup yields CDR1 SGDLS and CDR2 YYNGEE. CDR3 in DNA: TGTGCCAGCAGCGCAAAGGGGGGAAGCACCGGGGAGCTGTTTTTT. Amino acids: CASSAKGGSTGELFF.

This clone was detected only once. The V call is TRBV11-2, the J call TRBJ2-1; 10 bases are a match to TRBD2. CDR1 and CDR2 (germline): SGHAT, FQNNGV. The V segment lost 2 bases and the J segment 10 bases; nucleotides outside the gene matches: 5. There are 14 residues in the CDR3. CDR3 amino acids: CASSLLAGVREQFF. The CDR3, as DNA: TGTGCCAGCAGCTTACTAGCGGGAGTCAGGGAGCAGTTCTTC.

The chain recombines TRBV11-3 with TRBJ2-3; D call uncertain. Trimming cost V 1 base and J 2 bases, with 7 bases left between them. Germline CDR1 SGHNT, CDR2 YENEEA. This CDR3 is 14 amino acids long. CDR3 residues: CASSLAAFTDTQYF. CDR3 DNA: TGTGCCAGCAGCTTAGCAGCCTTCACAGATACGCAGTATTTT.

The V call is TRBV18, the J call TRBJ2-7; TRBD1 might be the D (5 bases). Deletions cut 6 bases from V and 5 bases from J, with 20 bases between. CDR1 and CDR2 (germline): KGHSH, LQKENI. This CDR3 is built from 15 residues. CDR3 bases: TGTGCCAGCTCCCCCTCTGCAGGGTATTACCACGAGCAGTACTTC. Encoded protein: CASSPSAGYYHEQYF.

The CDR3 DNA follows: TGTGCCAGCAGCGTAGAAAACAGGCGCACCTACGAGCAGTACTTC. It yields the protein CASSVENRRTYEQYF. The chain has TRBV9 and TRBJ2-7; D possibly corresponds to TRBD1 (5 bases). Between the trimmed V and J ends, which lost 0 bases and 2 bases, there was a span of 12 bases. The CDR3 extends over 15 amino acids. Germline CDR1 is SGDLS and CDR2 is YYNGEE.

CDR3 in DNA: TGTGCCAGCAGCCCGGGACAGGGTAACTATGGCTACACCTTC. Translation: CASSPGQGNYGYTF. V and J are TRBV6-1 and TRBJ1-2, with TRBD1 matching 9 bases. This CDR3 is 14 amino acids long. Germline values: CDR1 MNHNS, CDR2 SASEGT. V lost 6 bases, J lost 1 base, and 3 bases stayed unmatched.

The genes are TRBV5-1 and TRBJ2-5, with D unclear. CDR3 size: 17 residues. Germline V gene lookup returns CDR1 SGHRS and CDR2 YFSETQ. V dropped 2 bases and J dropped 2 bases, with 19 bases sitting between them. The CDR3 reads CASSFLIKVGPQETQYF. In DNA, the CDR3 is TGCGCCAGCAGCTTTCTTATAAAGGTAGGGCCACAAGAGACCCAGTACTTC. Based on the CDR3 plus reference TRBV5-1 and TRBJ2-5, the full variable domain is KAGVTQTPRYLIKTRGQQVTLSCSPISGHRSVSWYQQTPGQGLQFLFEYFSETQRNKGNFPGRFSGRQFSNSRSEMNVSTLELGDSALYLCASSFLIKVGPQETQYFGPGTRLLVL.

The rearrangement joins TRBV28 to TRBJ2-5; D is perhaps TRBD2 (6 bases). The CDR3 covers 13 residues. The V gene lost 2 bases and the J gene lost 11 bases, with 15 bases spanning the gap. CDR1 is MDHEN, CDR2 SYDVKM, per germline. DNA for the CDR3: TGTGCCAGCAGTTTACAGGGCCCGGGGGAGCAGTACTTC. It translates to CASSLQGPGEQYF.

V and J are TRBV4-3 and TRBJ1-5; D possibly corresponds to TRBD1 (5 bases). Between the trimmed V and J ends, which lost 3 bases and 5 bases, there was a span of 8 bases. Germline CDR1 is LGHNA and CDR2 is YSLEER. CDR3 length: 13 amino acids. CDR3 amino acids: CASSQGRDQPQHF. Written as DNA, the CDR3 is TGCGCCAGCAGCCAGGGCAGGGATCAGCCCCAGCATTTT.